The source of this T cell receptor (beta chain) is a study of blood T cell repertoires in COVID-19 (dated by TCRdb to the early 2020s). For context, the study as a whole: Samples covering the acute and convalescent phases of COVID-19 were provided by collaborators in the United States, Italy and Spain. The prospective study material was composed of cDNA or gDNA derived from T cells, B-cell-depleted T cells, or PBMCs. Subjects who had been exposed to COVID-19, were actively infected with it, or had recovered from it provided the deeply sampled blood TCRbeta repertoires that made up the dataset. The repertoires were made available in a free public database intended to serve as a resource for research on the immune response to SARS-CoV-2. The samples were drawn from two sources: the first 160 participants of the ongoing ImmuneRACE study, and 1,000 to 1,500 subjects contributed by 6 global collaborators. The sample metadata nearly always contained a de-identified subject ID, COVID-19 status, age in years and sex. Where HLA class I and class II types were available, the types were taken from metadata supplied by the sample provider, not from assay-based typing. Overall study outcomes, separate from this receptor: The amount of clinical and demographic metadata varied by source and participant and was provided uncurated.

TCRbeta CDR3 regions were amplified from genomic DNA using the immunoSEQ Assay, a bias-controlled multiplex PCR. The authors' pipeline ran thus. Within the assay, amplification of reference gene primers was used to estimate how many nucleated cells each sample contained. Sequence reads were collapsed and filtered to measure the absolute abundance of every unique TCRbeta CDR3 rearrangement. Productive Simpson clonality was computed per sample as the square root of Simpson's diversity index over productive rearrangements. TCRdb re-hosts the immuneACCESS table, in-frame sequences only. Its copies lack some clones; in the studies checked, an unresolved V gene accounts for under half of them, and the cause for the rest is not known. V and J calls and clone size are copied from that table; D and trimming were computed from the DNA. This sample comprises 250,000 to 350,000 clones, about nine tenths of them detected only once. The ten biggest clones cover about 7% of the sample.

As for this clone: No antigen is known for it. No much larger clonotype is one base removed from it; base qualities were not supplied.

One collaborating source in Seattle enrolled patients while the patients were actively infected and followed the patients over time throughout the course of disease. Whole blood was collected in K2EDTA tubes by collaborating institutions according to the institutions' own protocols. For TCRbeta analysis, collaborator samples were shipped as frozen whole blood, as isolated PBMCs, or as DNA extracted from either sample type. The CDR3 contains 15 residues, cysteine and phenylalanine counted. Only the CDR3 portion is preserved as DNA: 45 bases, with reading frame beginning at the first base. The germline V gene (reference sequence) provides CDR1 SEHNR and CDR2 FQNEAQ. V is reduced by 1 base and J by 8 bases, leaving a spacing of 17 bases between them.

The sample consisted of peripheral blood. Recombination linked TRBV7-9 to TRBJ1-2; perhaps TRBD1 is the D gene, with 6 bases matching. The receptor's source is a woman between 25 and 40 years old with COVID-19, enrolled during active disease. The DNA sequence is TGTGCCAGCAGCTTAGGTGAGGCAGGGGCACGAGGCTACACCTTC. Translated, this gives CASSLGEAGARGYTF.